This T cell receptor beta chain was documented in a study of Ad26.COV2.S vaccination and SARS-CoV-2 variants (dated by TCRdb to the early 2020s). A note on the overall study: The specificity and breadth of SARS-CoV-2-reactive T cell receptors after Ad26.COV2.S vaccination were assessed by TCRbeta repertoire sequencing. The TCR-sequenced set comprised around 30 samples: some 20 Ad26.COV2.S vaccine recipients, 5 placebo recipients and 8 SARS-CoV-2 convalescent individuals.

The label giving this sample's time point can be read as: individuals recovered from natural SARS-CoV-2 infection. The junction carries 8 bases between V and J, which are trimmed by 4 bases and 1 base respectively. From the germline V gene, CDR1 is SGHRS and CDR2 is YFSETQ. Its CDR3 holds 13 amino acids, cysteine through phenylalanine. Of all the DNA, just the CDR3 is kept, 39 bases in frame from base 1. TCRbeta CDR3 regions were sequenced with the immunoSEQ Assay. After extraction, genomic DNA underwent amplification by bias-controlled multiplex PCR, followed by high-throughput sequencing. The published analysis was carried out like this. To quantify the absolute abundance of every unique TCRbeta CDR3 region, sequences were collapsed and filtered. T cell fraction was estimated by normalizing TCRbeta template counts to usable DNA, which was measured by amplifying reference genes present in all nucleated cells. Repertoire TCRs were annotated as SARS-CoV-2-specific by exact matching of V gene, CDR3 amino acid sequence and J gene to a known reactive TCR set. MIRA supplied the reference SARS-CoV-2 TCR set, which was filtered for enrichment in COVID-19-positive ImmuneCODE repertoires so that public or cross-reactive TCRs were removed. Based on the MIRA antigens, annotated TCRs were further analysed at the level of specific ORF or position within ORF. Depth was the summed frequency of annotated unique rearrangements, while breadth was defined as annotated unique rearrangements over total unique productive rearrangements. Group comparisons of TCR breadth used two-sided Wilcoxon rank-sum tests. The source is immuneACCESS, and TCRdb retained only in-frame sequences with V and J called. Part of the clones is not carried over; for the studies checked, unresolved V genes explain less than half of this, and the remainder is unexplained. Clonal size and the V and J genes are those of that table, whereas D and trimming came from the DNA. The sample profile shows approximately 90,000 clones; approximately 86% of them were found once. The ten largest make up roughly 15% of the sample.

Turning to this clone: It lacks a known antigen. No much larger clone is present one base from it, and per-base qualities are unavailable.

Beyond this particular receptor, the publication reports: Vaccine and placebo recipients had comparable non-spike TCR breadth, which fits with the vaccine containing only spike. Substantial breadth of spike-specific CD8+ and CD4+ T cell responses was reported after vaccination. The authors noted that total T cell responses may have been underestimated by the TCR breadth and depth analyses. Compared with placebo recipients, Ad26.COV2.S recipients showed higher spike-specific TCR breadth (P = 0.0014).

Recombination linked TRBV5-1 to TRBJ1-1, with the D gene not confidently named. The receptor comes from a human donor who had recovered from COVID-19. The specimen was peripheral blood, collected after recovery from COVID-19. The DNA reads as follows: TGCGCCAGCAGCACCTTTGAGAACACTGAAGCTTTCTTT. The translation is CASSTFENTEAFF.